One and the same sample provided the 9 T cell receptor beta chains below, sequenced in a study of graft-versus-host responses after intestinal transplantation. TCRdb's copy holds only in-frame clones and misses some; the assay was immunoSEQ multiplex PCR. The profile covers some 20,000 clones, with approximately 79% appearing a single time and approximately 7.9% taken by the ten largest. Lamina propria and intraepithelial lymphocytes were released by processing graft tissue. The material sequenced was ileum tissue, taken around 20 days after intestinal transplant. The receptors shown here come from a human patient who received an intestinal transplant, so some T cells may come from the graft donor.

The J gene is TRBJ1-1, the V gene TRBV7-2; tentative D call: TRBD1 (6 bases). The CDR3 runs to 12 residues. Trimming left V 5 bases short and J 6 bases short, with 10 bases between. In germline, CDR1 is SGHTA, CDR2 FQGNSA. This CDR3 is CASSPQGSEAFF. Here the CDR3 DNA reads TGTGCCAGCAGCCCACAGGGCTCTGAAGCTTTCTTT.

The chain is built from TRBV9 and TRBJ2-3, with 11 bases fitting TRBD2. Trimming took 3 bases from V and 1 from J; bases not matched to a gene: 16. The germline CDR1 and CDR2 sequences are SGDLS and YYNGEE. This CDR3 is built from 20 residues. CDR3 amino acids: CASSELGLAGGRGGTDTQYF. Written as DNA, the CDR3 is TGTGCCAGCAGCGAACTGGGGCTAGCGGGGGGAAGAGGGGGCACAGATACGCAGTATTTT.

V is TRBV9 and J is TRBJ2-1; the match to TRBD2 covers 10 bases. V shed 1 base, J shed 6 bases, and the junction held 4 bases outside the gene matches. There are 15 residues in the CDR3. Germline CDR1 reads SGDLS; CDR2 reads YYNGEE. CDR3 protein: CASSVWASGGNEQFF. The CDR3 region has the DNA TGTGCCAGCAGCGTATGGGCTAGCGGGGGCAATGAGCAGTTCTTC.

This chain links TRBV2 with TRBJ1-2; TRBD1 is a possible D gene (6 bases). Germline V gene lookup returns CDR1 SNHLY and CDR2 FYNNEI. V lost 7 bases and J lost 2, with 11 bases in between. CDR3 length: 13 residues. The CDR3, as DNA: TGTGCCAGCAAGCGGGGGCGAAACTATGGCTACACCTTC. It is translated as CASKRGRNYGYTF.

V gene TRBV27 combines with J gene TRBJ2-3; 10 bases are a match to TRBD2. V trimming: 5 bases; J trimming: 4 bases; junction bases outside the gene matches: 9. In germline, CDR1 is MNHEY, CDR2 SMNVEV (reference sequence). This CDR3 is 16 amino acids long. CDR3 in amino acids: CASSPNLAGVADTQYF. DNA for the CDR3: TGTGCCAGCAGTCCGAACCTAGCGGGGGTCGCAGATACGCAGTATTTT.

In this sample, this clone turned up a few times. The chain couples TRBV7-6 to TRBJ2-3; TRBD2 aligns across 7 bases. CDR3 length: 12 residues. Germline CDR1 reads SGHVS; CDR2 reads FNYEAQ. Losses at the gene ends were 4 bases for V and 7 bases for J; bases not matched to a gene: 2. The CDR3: CASSSRGYTQYF. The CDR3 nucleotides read TGTGCCAGCAGCTCGCGGGGGTATACGCAGTATTTT.

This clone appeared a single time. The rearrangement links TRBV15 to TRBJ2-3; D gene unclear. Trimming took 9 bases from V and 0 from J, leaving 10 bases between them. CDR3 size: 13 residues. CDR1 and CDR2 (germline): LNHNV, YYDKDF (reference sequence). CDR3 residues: CATVVESTDTQYF. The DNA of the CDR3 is TGTGCCACAGTCGTCGAGAGCACAGATACGCAGTATTTT.

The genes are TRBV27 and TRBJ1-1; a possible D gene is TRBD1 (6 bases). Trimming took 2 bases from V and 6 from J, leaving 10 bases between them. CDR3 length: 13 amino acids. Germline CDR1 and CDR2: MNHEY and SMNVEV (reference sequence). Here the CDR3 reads CASSLGGASEAFF. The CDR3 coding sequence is TGTGCCAGCAGTTTAGGGGGGGCATCTGAAGCTTTCTTT.

CDR3 nucleotide sequence: TGTGCCAGCAGCTTAGGGTTAGGAGGGACAGGCCCAGGTCAGCCCCAGCATTTT. It codes for CASSLGLGGTGPGQPQHF. The chain links TRBV11-3 to TRBJ1-5, with 8 nucleotides matching TRBD1. This CDR3 comprises 18 residues. Germline CDR1 reads SGHNT; CDR2 reads YENEEA. The ends lost 1 base at V and 6 bases at J; junction bases unmatched: 14. Together with reference TRBV11-3 and TRBJ1-5, the CDR3 gives the full variable domain: EAGVVQSPRYKIIEKKQPVAFWCNPISGHNTLYWYLQNLGQGPELLIRYENEEAVDDSQLPKDRFSAERLKGVDSTLKIQPAELGDSAVYLCASSLGLGGTGPGQPQHFGDGTRLSIL.